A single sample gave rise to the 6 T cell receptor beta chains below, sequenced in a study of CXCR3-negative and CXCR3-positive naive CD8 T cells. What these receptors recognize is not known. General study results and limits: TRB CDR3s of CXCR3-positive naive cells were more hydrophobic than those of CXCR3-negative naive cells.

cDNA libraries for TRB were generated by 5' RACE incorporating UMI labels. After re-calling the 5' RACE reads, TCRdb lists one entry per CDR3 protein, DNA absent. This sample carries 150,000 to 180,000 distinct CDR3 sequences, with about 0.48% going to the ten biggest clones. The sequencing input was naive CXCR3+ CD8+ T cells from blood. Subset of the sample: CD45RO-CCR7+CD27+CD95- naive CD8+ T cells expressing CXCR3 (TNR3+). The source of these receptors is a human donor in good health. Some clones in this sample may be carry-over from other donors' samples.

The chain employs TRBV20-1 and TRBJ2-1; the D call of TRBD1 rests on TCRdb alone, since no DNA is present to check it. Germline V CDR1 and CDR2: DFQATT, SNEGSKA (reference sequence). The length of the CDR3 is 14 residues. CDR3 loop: CSARGRGRNNEQFF.

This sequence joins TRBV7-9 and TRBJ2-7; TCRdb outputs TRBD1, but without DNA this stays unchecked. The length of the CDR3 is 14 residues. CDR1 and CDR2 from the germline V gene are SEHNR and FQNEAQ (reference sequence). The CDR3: CASSFGPGSYEQYF.

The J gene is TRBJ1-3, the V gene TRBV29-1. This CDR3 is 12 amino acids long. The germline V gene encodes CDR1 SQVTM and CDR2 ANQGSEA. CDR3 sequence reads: CSAVSSGNTIYF.

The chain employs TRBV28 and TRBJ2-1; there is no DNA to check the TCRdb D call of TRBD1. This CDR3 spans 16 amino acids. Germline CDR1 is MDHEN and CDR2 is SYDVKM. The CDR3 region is CASTDPGSGVMYEQFF.

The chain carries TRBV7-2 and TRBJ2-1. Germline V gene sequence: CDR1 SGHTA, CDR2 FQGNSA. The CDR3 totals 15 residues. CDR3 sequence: CASSQIEFWVNEQFF.

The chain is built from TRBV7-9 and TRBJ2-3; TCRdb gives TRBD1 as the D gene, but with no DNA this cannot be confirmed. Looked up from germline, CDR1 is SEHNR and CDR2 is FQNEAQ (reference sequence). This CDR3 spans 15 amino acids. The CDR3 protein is CASSPRQGSTDTQYF. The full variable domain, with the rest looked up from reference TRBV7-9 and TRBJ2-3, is DTGVSQNPRHKITKRGQNVTFRCDPISEHNRLYWYRQTLGQGPEFLTYFQNEAQLEKSRLLSDRFSAERPKGSFSTLEIQRTEQGDSAMYLCASSPRQGSTDTQYFGPGTRLTVL.